These T cell receptor beta chains were read from a single sample in a study of T-cell reconstitution after alpha-beta-depleted transplantation in children. TCRdb independently ran MiXCR on the PCR reads; one entry per CDR3 protein. In the table there are over 150,000 distinct CDR3 sequences, under 8.5% of which are singletons. The material was PBMCs, obtained before TCRalphabeta/CD19-depleted stem cell transplant. These receptors were collected from a boy aged 2 to 9 with acute lymphoblastic leukemia, due to receive a stem cell transplant. Both conserved end residues are part of each CDR3. Each record gives: V gene, clone size, J gene, D gene, CDR3 protein, CDR3 DNA. A D gene is named only where the DNA matches it firmly. Some rows mark clone size as missing; the rest say once, few, many or name a class of expanded clone.

>TRBV7-2|many|TRBJ2-1|TRBD1
CASSQVDGQGGQFF
TGTGCCAGCAGCCAAGTCGACGGACAGGGAGGGCAGTTCTTC
>TRBV14|many|TRBJ2-1|TRBD2
CASSQDPFLAGGPDLHNEQFF
TGTGCCAGCAGCCAAGATCCGTTTTTAGCGGGGGGGCCGGATCTCCACAATGAGCAGTTCTTC
>TRBV4-3|NA|TRBJ2-3|TRBD1
CASSPTGAQPDTQYF
TGCGCCAGCAGCCCAACAGGGGCCCAGCCAGATACGCAGTATTTT
>TRBV28|many|TRBJ2-1|NA
CASSLTQDSRNYNEQFF
TGTGCCAGCAGTCTTACTCAGGACAGCCGAAATTACAATGAGCAGTTCTTC
>TRBV5-1|many|TRBJ2-7|TRBD1
CASSSGQGAYEQYF
TGCGCCAGCAGCTCCGGACAGGGGGCCTACGAGCAGTACTTC
>TRBV28|many|TRBJ2-1|TRBD2
CASSSKLAGNYNEQFF
TGTGCCAGCAGTTCGAAACTAGCGGGAAATTACAATGAGCAGTTCTTC
>TRBV5-1|many|TRBJ2-1|NA
CASSQDQTGSEQFF
TGCGCCAGCAGCCAAGATCAGACTGGCAGTGAGCAGTTCTTC
>TRBV7-2|NA|TRBJ2-2|TRBD2
CASSLQAGANTGELFF
TGTGCCAGCAGCTTGCAGGCGGGGGCGAACACCGGGGAGCTGTTTTTT
>TRBV27|NA|TRBJ2-5|NA
CSSAGGETQYF
TGTTCCAGCGCCGGTGGAGAGACCCAGTACTTC
>TRBV7-2|medium-sized|TRBJ2-3|NA
CASSISVASTDTQYF
TGTGCCAGCAGCATTTCCGTAGCGAGCACAGATACGCAGTATTTT
>TRBV4-1|many|TRBJ2-2|TRBD2
CASSPGGWQDTGELFF
TGCGCCAGCAGCCCCGGGGGGTGGCAAGACACCGGGGAGCTGTTTTTT
>TRBV7-2|many|TRBJ2-1|NA
CASSFSGGHSYNEQFF
TGTGCCAGCAGCTTTTCTGGGGGGCACTCCTACAATGAGCAGTTCTTC
>TRBV29-1|many|TRBJ1-1|NA
CSVEGRAVAEAFF
TGCAGCGTTGAGGGTAGGGCGGTGGCAGAAGCTTTCTTT
>TRBV7-9|NA|TRBJ2-7|NA
CASSLAGTGPYEQYF
TGTGCCAGCAGCTTAGCCGGAACAGGGCCCTACGAGCAGTACTTC
>TRBV10-3|NA|TRBJ2-5|NA
CAISESSRALPRETQYF
TGTGCCATCAGTGAGTCTTCCCGGGCCCTCCCCAGGGAGACCCAGTACTTC
>TRBV29-1|many|TRBJ2-1|TRBD2
CSVEVTAGEVGEQFF
TGCAGCGTTGAGGTTACAGCGGGAGAGGTCGGTGAGCAGTTCTTC
>TRBV11-2|NA|TRBJ2-1|NA
CASSLGRSAEQFF
TGTGCCAGCAGCTTGGGCAGGTCGGCTGAGCAGTTCTTC
>TRBV7-9|few|TRBJ2-1|NA
CASSFRAIEQFF
TGTGCCAGCAGCTTCCGGGCGATTGAGCAGTTCTTC
>TRBV6-2/TRBV6-3|few|TRBJ1-4|NA
CASSYWGTENEKLFF
TGTGCCAGCAGTTACTGGGGGACGGAAAATGAAAAACTGTTTTTT
>TRBV5-1|NA|TRBJ1-3|NA
CARSGSRAAGNTIYF
TGCGCCAGATCCGGGTCGAGGGCCGCTGGAAACACCATATATTTT